This T cell receptor (beta chain) was sequenced for a study of blood T cell repertoires in COVID-19 (dated by TCRdb to 2020 to 2022). Turning to the overall study: Samples covering the acute and convalescent phases of COVID-19 were provided by collaborators in the United States, Italy and Spain. Subjects who had been exposed to COVID-19, were actively infected with it, or had recovered from it provided the deeply sampled blood TCRbeta repertoires that made up the dataset. Where HLA class I and class II types were available, the types were taken from metadata supplied by the sample provider, not from assay-based typing. The prospective study material was composed of cDNA or gDNA derived from T cells, B-cell-depleted T cells, or PBMCs. The repertoires were released in a freely available public database intended as a resource for research on the immune response to SARS-CoV-2. Samples were obtained from the ongoing ImmuneRACE study (first 160 participants) and from 1,254 subjects provided by 6 global collaborators. Sample metadata almost always included a de-identified subject ID, COVID-19 status, age in years and sex. What the research found in general, with its limitations: The amount of clinical and demographic metadata varied by source and participant and was provided uncurated.

To note about this clone: Its specific antigen is unknown. There are no base qualities to consult, and no much larger clone falls within one base.

The collaborating institutions used their own protocols to collect whole blood in K2EDTA tubes. For TCRbeta analysis, collaborators shipped samples in one of three forms: frozen whole blood, isolated PBMCs, or DNA extracted from either of those sample types. The immunoSEQ Assay, a bias-controlled multiplex PCR, was used to amplify TCRbeta CDR3 regions from genomic DNA. The study's processing was this. Nucleated cell counts per sample were estimated from amplification of reference gene primers within the assay. Sequence reads were collapsed and filtered to measure the absolute abundance of every unique TCRbeta CDR3 rearrangement. For each sample, productive Simpson clonality was calculated by taking the square root of Simpson's diversity index across productive rearrangements. TCRdb carries this immuneACCESS record with in-frame sequences only. Its versions omit some clonotypes, under half of them owing to an unresolved V gene in the studies checked, with the rest unexplained. That table is the source of V, J and clone size, and D and trimming were worked out from the DNA. A total of roughly 73,000 clones appear in this sample, roughly 84% of them only once. The biggest ten clones account for around 29% of the sample.

CDR1 and CDR2 are read off the germline V gene (reference sequence) as LGHDT and YNNKEL. The CDR3 holds 13 amino acids from the cysteine to the phenylalanine. The entry retains the CDR3 DNA only, 39 bases that are in frame from base 1. V loses 0 bases of germline sequence and J loses 11 bases, and the interval between the two ends is 11 bases. The specimen sequenced was peripheral blood. The V and J segments used are TRBV3-1 (or the pseudogene TRBV3-2) and TRBJ2-1, with the D gene uncertain. This TCR derives from a woman aged 80 or older with active or convalescent COVID-19. The nucleotide sequence reads as follows: TGTGCCAGCAGCCAAGATAGGCAGGCCCAGCAGTTCTTC. Translation gives CASSQDRQAQQFF.